This record covers a single TCR beta chain. Its cognate antigen is unknown. A clone one base away is much larger, so this may be a read error. Reverse transcription of roughly 0.45 ug total RNA with a constant-region primer produced TCR beta cDNA. Libraries covering TCR beta were generated through three nested multiplex PCR rounds (using a slightly modified ARM-PCR). TRBV1-TRBV30 forward and Cbeta reverse primers drove the first two approximately 10-cycle rounds. One entry per CDR3 protein, called by TCRdb with MiXCR from the multiplex PCR reads. The sample holds approximately 310,000 distinct CDR3 sequences; more than 55% are singletons and the top ten take approximately 9%. The CDR3 runs to 14 residues. These data belong to a study of tumor-infiltrating lymphocytes in primary liver carcinoma. Looking at the study overall: Tumors were staged T1-T3 N0M0 and measured roughly 4 to 10 cm across. Findings of the study overall: Tumor tissue displayed a significantly greater top-250-clone fraction than blood (p = 0.039).

For blood RNA, unsorted whole blood served as the source, and germline DNA was extracted too. The patients carried chronic HBV infection and had received no treatment. The chain links TRBV12-3 or TRBV12-4 to TRBJ2-1, with 8 bases matching TRBD2. Input material: peripheral blood. The sequence derives from a man aged 35 to 55 with primary liver carcinoma and hepatitis B virus infection. CDR3 in DNA: TGTGTCAGCAGTTCGTTAGCGGGGTACAATGAGCAGTTCTTC. As protein: CVSSSLAGYNEQFF.